This is a list of T cell receptor beta chains from one sample in a study of blood T cell repertoires in COVID-19. The method was immunoSEQ multiplex PCR; TCRdb's version includes in-frame clones alone and lacks a portion of them. The sample includes more than 140,000 clones, approximately 86% of them seen just once. The specimen was peripheral blood. These receptor sequences come from a woman aged 55-69 years with acute or convalescent COVID-19. CDR3s include the opening cysteine and the closing phenylalanine or tryptophan. The D gene is left open where the match is weak. Rows give clone size only sometimes, using once, few, many, or a class for an expanded clone.

v_call	d_call	clone_size	j_call	cdr3_nt	cdr3_aa
TRBV2	TRBD2	NA	TRBJ2-3	TGTGCCAGCAGCGTAAGCGGGGGCACAGATACGCAGTATTTT	CASSVSGGTDTQYF
TRBV6-2/TRBV6-3	TRBD2	NA	TRBJ2-5	TGTGCCAGCAGTTACTCAGCGGGGTCGGTCCAAGAGACCCAGTACTTC	CASSYSAGSVQETQYF
TRBV19	TRBD1	NA	TRBJ2-1	TGTGCCAGTAGACCGTGGGGACAGGGAGTTCACAATGAGCAGTTCTTC	CASRPWGQGVHNEQFF
TRBV24-1	NA	NA	TRBJ2-7	TGTGCCACCAGTGACCGTACCCCCGGACAAGGCTACGAGCAGTACTTC	CATSDRTPGQGYEQYF
TRBV28	NA	NA	TRBJ1-5	TGTGCCAGCAGACAGGGCAGAAGGCGGGATCAGCCCCAGCATTTT	CASRQGRRRDQPQHF
TRBV7-9	NA	NA	TRBJ2-5	TGTGCCAGCAGCCAGGGGGCGGGAGTGACCCAGTACTTC	CASSQGAGVTQYF
TRBV9	TRBD2	once	TRBJ2-1	TGTGCCAGCAGCGTCTGGACTAGCGGGGGCTTCAATGAGCAGTTCTTC	CASSVWTSGGFNEQFF
TRBV29-1	NA	NA	TRBJ2-1	TGCAGCGTGGCCTCCGGGACAAATGAGCAGTTCTTC	CSVASGTNEQFF
TRBV5-1	TRBD1	NA	TRBJ2-5	TGCGCCAGCACTTACGGGACAGGGGGAGAGACCCAGTACTTC	CASTYGTGGETQYF
TRBV30	NA	NA	TRBJ2-3	TGTGCCTGGAGTGTAGGGACTCAATCAGATACGCAGTATTTT	CAWSVGTQSDTQYF
TRBV6-5	TRBD1	NA	TRBJ1-3	TGTGCCAGCAGTTACCGACAGGGGTCAGGAAACACCATATATTTT	CASSYRQGSGNTIYF
TRBV1	NA	NA	TRBJ2-1	TGCACCAGCAGCCAAAAAAGCTTAGCGGGGGTCTCCTACAATGAGCAGTTCTTC	CTSSQKSLAGVSYNEQFF
TRBV6-5	TRBD1	many	TRBJ2-7	TGTGCCAGCAGGCCGCCGGACAGGGCTAGCTCCGAGCAGTACTTC	CASRPPDRASSEQYF
TRBV3-1/TRBV3-2	TRBD2	NA	TRBJ2-3	TGTGCCAGCAGCCAAGAAGCTAGCGGGAGAGATACGCAGTATTTT	CASSQEASGRDTQYF
TRBV7-3	NA	NA	TRBJ2-5	TGTGCCAGCAGCCCCGACAGCCGAGAGACCCAGTACTTC	CASSPDSRETQYF
TRBV7-2	NA	NA	TRBJ1-2	TGTGCCAGCAGCCCCGCCAGGGCCAACTATGGCTACACCTTC	CASSPARANYGYTF
TRBV2	NA	NA	TRBJ2-7	TGTGCCACCCGAGCCCTGGTTCACTCCTACGAGCAGTACTTC	CATRALVHSYEQYF
TRBV6-5	NA	NA	TRBJ1-6	TGTGCCAGCAGGCGGTCGGGTGATTCACCCCTCCACTTT	CASRRSGDSPLHF
TRBV24-1	NA	NA	TRBJ2-1	TGTGCCACCAGTGGCACTCAGGGGACCATCAGCTCCTACAATGAGCAGTTCTTC	CATSGTQGTISSYNEQFF
TRBV19	TRBD1	NA	TRBJ1-1	TGTGCCAGTAGGAAGATAGGGGACAGGTTTAGGAACACTGAAGCTTTCTTT	CASRKIGDRFRNTEAFF
TRBV7-9	NA	many	TRBJ1-6	TGTGCCAGCAGCTTAGGAACAGGGAAGTATTCACCCCTCCACTTT	CASSLGTGKYSPLHF
TRBV4-2	TRBD2	NA	TRBJ2-7	TGTGCCAGCAGCCATTCCGGGACTAGCTACGAGCAGTACTTC	CASSHSGTSYEQYF
TRBV10-3	TRBD2	once	TRBJ2-1	TGTGCCATCACGCCTGGACTAGCGGGGACATACAATGAGCAGTTCTTC	CAITPGLAGTYNEQFF
TRBV4-2	NA	NA	TRBJ2-7	TGTGCCAGCAGTCCCCGGGGAGACTTATACGAGCAGTACTTC	CASSPRGDLYEQYF
TRBV19	NA	NA	TRBJ1-2	TGTGCCAGTAGTAACGCGGGGAGGAGGTACTATGGCTACACCTTC	CASSNAGRRYYGYTF
TRBV7-2	NA	once	TRBJ2-3	TGTGCCAGCAGCTTAGATGCGAGCGGCGGCACAGATACGCAGTATTTT	CASSLDASGGTDTQYF
TRBV7-2	NA	NA	TRBJ2-1	TGTGCCAGCAGCCCCCTCGGCTCCTACAATGAGCAGTTCTTC	CASSPLGSYNEQFF
TRBV5-1	NA	once	TRBJ1-5	TGCGCCAGCAGCTTGATAGGGAGTGGCAATCAGCCCCAGCATTTT	CASSLIGSGNQPQHF
TRBV4-3	NA	NA	TRBJ1-5	TGCGCCAGCAGCCAAGATATTGGCAGGCCCCCGTATAGCAATCAGCCCCAGCATTTT	CASSQDIGRPPYSNQPQHF
TRBV6-4	NA	NA	TRBJ2-1	TGTGCCAGCAGTGACCTCGGAGGACTTGGTAATGAGCAGTTCTTC	CASSDLGGLGNEQFF
TRBV9	TRBD1	NA	TRBJ2-7	TGTGCCAGCAGCGTATCCGGGACAGGCTACGAGCAGTACTTC	CASSVSGTGYEQYF
TRBV5-1	NA	NA	TRBJ1-4	TGCGCCAGCAACCAACGGGGGGGCAGGGATGAAAAACTGTTTTTT	CASNQRGGRDEKLFF
TRBV25-1	NA	few	TRBJ2-7	TGTGCCAGCTCTAGCTCTTCCTACGAGCAGTACTTC	CASSSSSYEQYF